This T cell receptor (beta chain) was observed in a study of low-dose radiotherapy and immunotherapy resistance in tumors. About the research overall: A dose of 1 Gy per fraction every two weeks went to Cohort 2, totaling 13 Gy over 26 weeks. Intravenous ipilimumab 1 mg/kg every six weeks was given with nivolumab 240 mg every two weeks.

With TRAV- and TRBV-specific primers, first-strand cDNA was made, covering the alpha and beta chains. TCRs underwent 15 to 25 PCR cycles of amplification with a constant-region primer and V-primer adapter. It was by in vitro transcription that isolated mRNA was amplified. TCRdb re-called the reads with MiXCR, one entry per CDR3 protein. The sample yields tens of thousands of distinct CDR3 sequences, roughly a sixth seen once. Sample time point: before trial treatment. All of the donors were given nivolumab, ipilimumab, aspirin, low-dose cyclophosphamide and low-dose radiotherapy as part of RACIN, a single-arm trial. V lost 3 bases and J 0 bases, leaving 3 bases between the germline ends. CDR1 is DFQATT and CDR2 is SNEGSKA in the germline V gene (reference sequence). CDR3 size: 13 residues.

Sequencing used PBMCs, obtained before treatment. The sequence came from a male donor with prostate cancer. The rearrangement joins TRBV20-1 to TRBJ2-6; D gene uncertain. The CDR3 DNA sequence: TGCAGTGCTAGCTCCTCTGGGGCCAACGTCCTGACTTTC. This codes for CSASSSGANVLTF.